This TCR beta chain was sequenced for a study of CD8 T cells in ankylosing spondylitis. Study conclusions and caveats: Peripheral blood samples showed relatively rare disease-linked clones, and these clones were CD8+. Disease-linked clones reportedly concentrated significantly in matched ankylosing spondylitis synovial fluid.

This clonotype showed up many times. Its cognate antigen is unknown. The germline V gene has CDR1 DFQATT and CDR2 SNEGSKA (reference sequence). Trimming took 3 bases from V and 4 from J, leaving 22 bases between them. CDR3 length: 16 residues. Generation of TCR beta libraries employed quantitative 5'-RACE incorporating molecular barcodes. TCRdb re-called the 5' RACE reads through MiXCR, storing one row per CDR3 protein. This sample carries some 120,000 distinct CDR3 sequences, roughly an eighth of them seen once, and the ten largest clones take approximately 3.1%. Sequenced material: blood, either unsorted or a sorted T cell fraction (not recorded which). J is TRBJ2-7 and V is TRBV20-1, with a weak D call TRBD2 (6 bases). The sequence was obtained from a female donor with ankylosing spondylitis or in good health (not recorded which). For the CDR3, the DNA is TGCAGTGCTAGCGAAAAGCGGGCCCCCGTCGGGTACGAGCAGTACTTC. This codes for CSASEKRAPVGYEQYF.